This T cell receptor beta chain emerged from a study of blood T cell repertoires in COVID-19. Germline V gene data show CDR1 as KGHSH and CDR2 as LQKENI. V lost 3 bases to trimming and J lost 4 bases, with 7 bases between them. This CDR3 region has 12 residues. In the authors' methods: Scientists estimated how many nucleated cells there were by amplifying reference gene primers. Assay used: immunoSEQ multiplex PCR; TCRdb lists only in-frame clones, some missing. V and J calls and clone size are those listed in that table; D and trimming were worked out from the DNA. Of 250,000 or so clones detected, about 83% appear once; the ten largest clones hold approximately 5.7%.

The chain is built from TRBV18 and TRBJ2-7; no reliable D call. The sequence was collected from a human donor in a cohort sampled during active COVID-19. Sequencing used peripheral blood. The CDR3 DNA follows: TGTGCCAGCTCACCTTCCACATACGAGCAGTACTTC. Translating it yields CASSPSTYEQYF.